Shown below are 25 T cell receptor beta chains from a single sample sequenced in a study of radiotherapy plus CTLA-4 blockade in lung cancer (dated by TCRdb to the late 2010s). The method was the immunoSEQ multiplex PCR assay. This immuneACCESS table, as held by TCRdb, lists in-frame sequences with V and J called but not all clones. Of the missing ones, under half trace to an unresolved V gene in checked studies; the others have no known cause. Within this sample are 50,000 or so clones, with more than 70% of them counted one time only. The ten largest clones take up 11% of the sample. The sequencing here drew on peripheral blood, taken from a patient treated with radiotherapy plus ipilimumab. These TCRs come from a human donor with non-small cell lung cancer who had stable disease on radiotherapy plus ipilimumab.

CDR3 DNA: TGTGCCAGCAGCTTATCCGTCGGGACAGGGGGCACTGAAGCTTTCTTT. This gives the protein CASSLSVGTGGTEAFF. This chain links TRBV11-2 with TRBJ1-1; 11 bases are shared with TRBD1. Looked up from germline, CDR1 is SGHAT and CDR2 is FQNNGV. The CDR3 is 16 amino acids. V lost 2 bases to trimming and J lost 4 bases; unmatched junction nucleotides: 6.

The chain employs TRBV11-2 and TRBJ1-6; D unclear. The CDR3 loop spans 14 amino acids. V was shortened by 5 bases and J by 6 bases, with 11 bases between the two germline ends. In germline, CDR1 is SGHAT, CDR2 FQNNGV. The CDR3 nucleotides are TGTGCCAGCAGCCCCGGGTTAAGTAATTCACCCCTCCACTTT. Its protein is CASSPGLSNSPLHF.

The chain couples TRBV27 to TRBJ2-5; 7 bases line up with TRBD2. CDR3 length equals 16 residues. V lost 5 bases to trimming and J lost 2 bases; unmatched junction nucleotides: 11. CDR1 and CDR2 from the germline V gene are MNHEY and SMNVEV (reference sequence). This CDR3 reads CASSPPGLTYQETQYF. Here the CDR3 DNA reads TGTGCCAGCAGTCCGCCGGGACTAACCTATCAAGAGACCCAGTACTTC.

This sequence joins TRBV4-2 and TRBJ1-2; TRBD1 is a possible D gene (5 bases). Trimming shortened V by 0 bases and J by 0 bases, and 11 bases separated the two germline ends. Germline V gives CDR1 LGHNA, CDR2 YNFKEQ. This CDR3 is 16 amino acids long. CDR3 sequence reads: CASSQEVGRTNYGYTF. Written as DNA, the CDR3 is TGTGCCAGCAGCCAAGAGGTGGGGCGGACTAACTATGGCTACACCTTC.

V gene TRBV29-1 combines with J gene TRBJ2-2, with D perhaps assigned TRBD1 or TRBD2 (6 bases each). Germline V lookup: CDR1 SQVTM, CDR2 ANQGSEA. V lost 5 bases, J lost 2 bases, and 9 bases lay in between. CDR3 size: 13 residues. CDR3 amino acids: CSVRGPNTGELFF. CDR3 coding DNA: TGCAGCGTTCGGGGGCCCAACACCGGGGAGCTGTTTTTT.

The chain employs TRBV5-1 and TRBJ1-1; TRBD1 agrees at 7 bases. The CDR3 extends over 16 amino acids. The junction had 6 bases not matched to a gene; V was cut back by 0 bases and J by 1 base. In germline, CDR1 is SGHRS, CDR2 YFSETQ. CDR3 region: CASSLAEGTANTEAFF. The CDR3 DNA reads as TGCGCCAGCAGCTTGGCCGAAGGGACAGCGAACACTGAAGCTTTCTTT.

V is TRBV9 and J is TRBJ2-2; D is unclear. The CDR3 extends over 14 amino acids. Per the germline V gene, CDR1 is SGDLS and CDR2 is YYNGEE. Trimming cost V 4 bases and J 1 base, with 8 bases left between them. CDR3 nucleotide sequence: TGTGCCAGCAGCTCCCGACTGAACACCGGGGAGCTGTTTTTT. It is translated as CASSSRLNTGELFF.

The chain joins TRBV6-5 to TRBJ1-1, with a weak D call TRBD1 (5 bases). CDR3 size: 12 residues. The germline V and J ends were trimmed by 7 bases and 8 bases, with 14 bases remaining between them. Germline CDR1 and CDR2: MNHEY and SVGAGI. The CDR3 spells CASTREGREAFF. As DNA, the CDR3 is TGTGCCAGCACCCGTGAGGGGCGGGAAGCTTTCTTT.

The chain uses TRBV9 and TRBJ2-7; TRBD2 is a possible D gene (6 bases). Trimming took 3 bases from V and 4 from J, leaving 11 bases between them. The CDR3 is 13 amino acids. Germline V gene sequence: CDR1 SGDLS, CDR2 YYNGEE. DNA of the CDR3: TGTGCCAGCAGCGGGAGGGCAGGGTACGAGCAGTACTTC. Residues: CASSGRAGYEQYF.

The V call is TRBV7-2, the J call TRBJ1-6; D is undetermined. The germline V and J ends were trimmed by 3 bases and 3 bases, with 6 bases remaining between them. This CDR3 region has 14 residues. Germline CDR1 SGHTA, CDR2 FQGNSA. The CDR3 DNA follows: TGTGCCAGCAGCTTCAAGGGCTATAATTCACCCCTCCACTTT. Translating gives CASSFKGYNSPLHF.

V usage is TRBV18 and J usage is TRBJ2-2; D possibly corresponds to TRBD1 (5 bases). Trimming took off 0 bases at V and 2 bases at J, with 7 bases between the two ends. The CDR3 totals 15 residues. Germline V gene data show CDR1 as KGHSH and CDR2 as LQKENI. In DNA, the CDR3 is TGTGCCAGCTCACCACCACAGGCAAACACCGGGGAGCTGTTTTTT. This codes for CASSPPQANTGELFF.

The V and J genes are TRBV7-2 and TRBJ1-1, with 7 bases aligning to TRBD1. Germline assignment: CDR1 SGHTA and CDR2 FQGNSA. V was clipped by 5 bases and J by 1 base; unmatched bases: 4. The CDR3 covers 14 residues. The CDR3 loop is CASSRDSSNTEAFF. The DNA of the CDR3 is TGTGCCAGCAGCAGGGACAGCTCGAACACTGAAGCTTTCTTT.

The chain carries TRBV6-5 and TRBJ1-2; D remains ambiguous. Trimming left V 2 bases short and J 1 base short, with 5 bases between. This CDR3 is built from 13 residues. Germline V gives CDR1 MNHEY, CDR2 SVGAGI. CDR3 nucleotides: TGTGCCAGCAGTTACAAGGTTAACTATGGCTACACCTTC. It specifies CASSYKVNYGYTF.

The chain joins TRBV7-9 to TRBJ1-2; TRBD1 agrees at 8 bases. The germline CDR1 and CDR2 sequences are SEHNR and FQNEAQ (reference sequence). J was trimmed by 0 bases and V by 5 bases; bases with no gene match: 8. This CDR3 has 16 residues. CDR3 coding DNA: TGTGCCAGCAGCGGGAGACAGGGGAGCGCTAACTATGGCTACACCTTC. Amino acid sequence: CASSGRQGSANYGYTF. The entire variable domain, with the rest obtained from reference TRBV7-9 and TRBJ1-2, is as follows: DTGVSQNPRHKITKRGQNVTFRCDPISEHNRLYWYRQTLGQGPEFLTYFQNEAQLEKSRLLSDRFSAERPKGSFSTLEIQRTEQGDSAMYLCASSGRQGSANYGYTFGSGTRLTVV.

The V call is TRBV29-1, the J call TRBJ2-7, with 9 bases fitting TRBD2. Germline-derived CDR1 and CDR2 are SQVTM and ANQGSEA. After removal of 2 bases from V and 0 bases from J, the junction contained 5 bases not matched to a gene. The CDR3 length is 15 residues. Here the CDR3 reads CSVERLAGPSYEQYF. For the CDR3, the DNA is TGCAGCGTTGAAAGGCTAGCGGGGCCCTCCTACGAGCAGTACTTC.

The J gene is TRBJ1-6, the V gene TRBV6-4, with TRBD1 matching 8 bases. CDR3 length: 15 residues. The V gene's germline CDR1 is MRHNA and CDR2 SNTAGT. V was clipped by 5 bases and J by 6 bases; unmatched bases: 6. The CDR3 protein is CASSLDRVGNSPLHF. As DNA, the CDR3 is TGTGCCAGCAGTTTGGACAGGGTTGGTAATTCACCCCTCCACTTT.

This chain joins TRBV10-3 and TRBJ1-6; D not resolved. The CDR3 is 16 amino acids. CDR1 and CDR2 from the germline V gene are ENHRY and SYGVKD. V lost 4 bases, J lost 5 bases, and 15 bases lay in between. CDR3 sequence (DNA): TGTGCCATCAGTGTGACCGACCCCACAAATAATTCACCCCTCCACTTT. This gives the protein CAISVTDPTNNSPLHF.

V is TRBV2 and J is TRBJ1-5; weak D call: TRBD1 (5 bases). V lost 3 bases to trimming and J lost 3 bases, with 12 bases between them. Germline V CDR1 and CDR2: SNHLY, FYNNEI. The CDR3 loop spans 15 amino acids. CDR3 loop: CASSEDRGDNQPQHF. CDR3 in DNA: TGTGCCAGCAGTGAGGATCGAGGGGACAATCAGCCCCAGCATTTT.

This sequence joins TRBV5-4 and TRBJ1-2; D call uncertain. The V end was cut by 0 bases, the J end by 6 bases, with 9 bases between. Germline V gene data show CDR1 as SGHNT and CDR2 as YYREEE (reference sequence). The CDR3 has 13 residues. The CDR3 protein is CASSLVGGNGYTF. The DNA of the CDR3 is TGTGCCAGCAGCTTGGTGGGCGGGAATGGCTACACCTTC.

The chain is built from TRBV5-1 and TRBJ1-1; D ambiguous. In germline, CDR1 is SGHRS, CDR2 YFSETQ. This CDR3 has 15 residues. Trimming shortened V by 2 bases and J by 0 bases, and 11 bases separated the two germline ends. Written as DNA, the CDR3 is TGCGCCAGCAGCTTATCCAGCGAGGTGAACACTGAAGCTTTCTTT. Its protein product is CASSLSSEVNTEAFF.

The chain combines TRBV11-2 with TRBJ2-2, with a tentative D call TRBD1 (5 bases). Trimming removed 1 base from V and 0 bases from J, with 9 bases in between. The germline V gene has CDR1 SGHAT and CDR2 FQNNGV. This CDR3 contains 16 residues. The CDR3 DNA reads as TGTGCCAGCAGCTTAGGAGTAGGGGCGAACACCGGGGAGCTGTTTTTT. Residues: CASSLGVGANTGELFF. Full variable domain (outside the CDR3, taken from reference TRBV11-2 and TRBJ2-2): EAGVAQSPRYKIIEKRQSVAFWCNPISGHATLYWYQQILGQGPKLLIQFQNNGVVDDSQLPKDRFSAERLKGVDSTLKIQPAKLEDSAVYLCASSLGVGANTGELFFGEGSRLTVL.

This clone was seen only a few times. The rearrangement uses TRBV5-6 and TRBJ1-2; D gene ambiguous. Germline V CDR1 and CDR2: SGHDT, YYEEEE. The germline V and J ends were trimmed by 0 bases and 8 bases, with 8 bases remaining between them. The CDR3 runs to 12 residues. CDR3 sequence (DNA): TGTGCCAGCAGCTTGGCCCCCGGAGGCTACACCTTC. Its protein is CASSLAPGGYTF.

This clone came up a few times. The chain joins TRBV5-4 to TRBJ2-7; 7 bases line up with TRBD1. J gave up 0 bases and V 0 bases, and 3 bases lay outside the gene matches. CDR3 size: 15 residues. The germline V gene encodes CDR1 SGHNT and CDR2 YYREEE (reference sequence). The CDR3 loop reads CASSLASGGSYEQYF. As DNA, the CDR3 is TGTGCCAGCAGCTTGGCCTCAGGGGGCTCCTACGAGCAGTACTTC.

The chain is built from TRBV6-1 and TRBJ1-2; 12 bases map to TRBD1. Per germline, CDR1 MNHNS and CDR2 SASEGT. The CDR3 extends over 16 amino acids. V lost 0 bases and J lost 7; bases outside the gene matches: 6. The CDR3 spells CASSEALRDRGLGYTF. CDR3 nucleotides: TGTGCCAGCAGTGAAGCGCTTCGGGACAGGGGGCTTGGCTACACCTTC.

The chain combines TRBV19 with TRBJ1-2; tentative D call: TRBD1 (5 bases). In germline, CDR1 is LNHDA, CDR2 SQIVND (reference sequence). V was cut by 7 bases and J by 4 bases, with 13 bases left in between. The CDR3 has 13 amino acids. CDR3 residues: CASKSRDFYGYTF. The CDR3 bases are TGTGCCAGTAAGTCCCGGGACTTCTATGGCTACACCTTC.